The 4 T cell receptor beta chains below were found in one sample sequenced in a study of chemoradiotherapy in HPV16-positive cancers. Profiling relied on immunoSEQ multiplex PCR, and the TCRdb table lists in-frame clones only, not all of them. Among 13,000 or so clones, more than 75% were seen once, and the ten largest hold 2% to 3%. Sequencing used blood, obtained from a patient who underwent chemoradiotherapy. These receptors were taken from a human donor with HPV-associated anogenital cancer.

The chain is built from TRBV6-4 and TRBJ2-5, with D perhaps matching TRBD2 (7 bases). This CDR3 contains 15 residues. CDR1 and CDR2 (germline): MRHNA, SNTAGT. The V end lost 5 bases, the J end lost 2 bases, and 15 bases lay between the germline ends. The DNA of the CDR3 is TGTGCCAGCAGTCCCTTGGGGGGGGCTCAAGAGACCCAGTACTTC. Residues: CASSPLGGAQETQYF.

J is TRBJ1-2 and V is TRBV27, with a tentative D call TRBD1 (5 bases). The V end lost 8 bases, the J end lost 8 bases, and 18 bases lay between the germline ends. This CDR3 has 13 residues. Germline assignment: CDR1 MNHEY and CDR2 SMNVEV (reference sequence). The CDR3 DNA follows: TGTGCCAGCCGAGCTTGGGGGGAGGAAGGCTACACCTTC. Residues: CASRAWGEEGYTF.

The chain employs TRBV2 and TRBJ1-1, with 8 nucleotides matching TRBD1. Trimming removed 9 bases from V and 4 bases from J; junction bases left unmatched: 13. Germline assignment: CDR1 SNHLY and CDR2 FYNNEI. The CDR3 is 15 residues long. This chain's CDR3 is CASTPPRGRATEAFF. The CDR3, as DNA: TGTGCCAGTACCCCACCCAGGGGGCGGGCCACTGAAGCTTTCTTT.

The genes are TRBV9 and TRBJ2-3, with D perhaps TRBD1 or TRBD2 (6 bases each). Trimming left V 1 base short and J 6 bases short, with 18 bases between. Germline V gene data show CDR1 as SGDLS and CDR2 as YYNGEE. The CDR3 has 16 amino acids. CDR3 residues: CASSVPGGGARDTQYF. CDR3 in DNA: TGTGCCAGCAGCGTACCCGGGGGCGGGGCCCGGGATACGCAGTATTTT.